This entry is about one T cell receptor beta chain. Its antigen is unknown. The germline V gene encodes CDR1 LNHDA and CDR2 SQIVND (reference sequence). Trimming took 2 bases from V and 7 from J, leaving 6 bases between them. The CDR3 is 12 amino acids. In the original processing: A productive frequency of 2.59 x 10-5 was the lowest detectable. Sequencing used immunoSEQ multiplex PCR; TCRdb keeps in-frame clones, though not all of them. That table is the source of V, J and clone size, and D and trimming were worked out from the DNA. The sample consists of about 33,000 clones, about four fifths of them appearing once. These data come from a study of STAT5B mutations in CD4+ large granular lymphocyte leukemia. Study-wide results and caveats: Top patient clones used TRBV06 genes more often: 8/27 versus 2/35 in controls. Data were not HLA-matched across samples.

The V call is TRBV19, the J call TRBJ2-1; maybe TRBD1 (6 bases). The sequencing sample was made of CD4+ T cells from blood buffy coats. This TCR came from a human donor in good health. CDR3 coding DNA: TGTGCCAGTAGTATACAGGGGAATGAGCAGTTCTTC. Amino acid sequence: CASSIQGNEQFF.